Following are 12 T cell receptor beta chains from one sample sequenced in a study of cytomegalovirus exposure and HLA in healthy donors. PCR employed 60 Vbeta and 13 Jbeta primers. TCRdb's table, derived via immunoSEQ multiplex PCR, lists solely in-frame clones and lacks some. The repertoire holds roughly 200,000 clones, roughly 80% seen once, with roughly 2% in the top ten. The specimen sequenced was PBMCs. The receptors were sampled from a woman aged 25 to 39 in good health and CMV-seropositive.

The chain combines TRBV15 with TRBJ2-1; maybe TRBD1 (5 bases). This CDR3 contains 15 residues. The V gene's germline CDR1 is LNHNV and CDR2 YYDKDF (reference sequence). V shed 1 base and J shed 1 base, with 8 bases lying between them. CDR3 nucleotides: TGTGCCACCAGCAGAGCTCAGGGATCCTACAATGAGCAGTTCTTC. This sequence encodes CATSRAQGSYNEQFF.

In this sample, this clone turned up a few times. J is TRBJ2-5 and V is TRBV30; no clear D gene. This CDR3 contains 12 residues. V gave up 0 bases and J gave up 4 bases, with 6 bases separating them. Germline values: CDR1 GTSNPN, CDR2 SVGIG (reference sequence). The CDR3 sequence: CAWSVMRETQYF. CDR3 DNA sequence: TGTGCCTGGAGTGTGATGAGAGAGACCCAGTACTTC.

V is TRBV19 and J is TRBJ1-1; 7 bases agree with TRBD1. Germline V gene data show CDR1 as LNHDA and CDR2 as SQIVND (reference sequence). V was clipped by 7 bases and J by 5 bases; unmatched bases: 10. This CDR3 contains 14 residues. The CDR3 nucleotides read TGTGCCAGTACCTTCGAGACAGGGAATACTGAAGCTTTCTTT. It codes for CASTFETGNTEAFF. The variable domain in full, completed from reference TRBV19 and TRBJ1-1, reads DGGITQSPKYLFRKEGQNVTLSCEQNLNHDAMYWYRQDPGQGLRLIYYSQIVNDFQKGDIAEGYSVSREKKESFPLTVTSAQKNPTAFYLCASTFETGNTEAFFGQGTRLTVV.

The gene calls are TRBV2 and TRBJ1-6; D unresolved. Trimming pared 6 bases from V and 3 bases from J, leaving 12 bases between. The CDR3 sequence is 15 residues long. CDR1 SNHLY and CDR2 FYNNEI come from the germline V gene. The CDR3 DNA follows: TGTGCCAGCAGAAGTCAGGCTATCTATAATTCACCCCTCCACTTT. Its translation is CASRSQAIYNSPLHF.

The chain joins TRBV6-5 to TRBJ1-2; possible D gene TRBD1, 5 bases. Germline CDR1 reads MNHEY; CDR2 reads SVGAGI. Deletions cut 2 bases from V and 8 bases from J, with 18 bases between. The CDR3 totals 15 residues. This CDR3 is CASSYKTWGGKGYTF. Written as DNA, the CDR3 is TGTGCCAGCAGTTACAAAACTTGGGGGGGAAAGGGCTACACCTTC.

This clone came up a few times. The V gene is TRBV11-1, the J gene TRBJ1-2, with 11 bases matching TRBD1. The germline CDR1 and CDR2 sequences are SGHAT and FQDESV (reference sequence). The CDR3 is 15 amino acids. Trimming removed 0 bases from V and 5 bases from J; junction bases left unmatched: 2. The CDR3 reads CASSLAGTGGYGYTF. The CDR3 nucleotides are TGTGCCAGCAGCTTAGCCGGGACAGGGGGATATGGCTACACCTTC.

This clone was counted between two and nine times. This chain links TRBV4-1 with TRBJ2-3; D is possibly TRBD1 (5 bases). The CDR3 is 13 residues long. CDR1 and CDR2 from the germline V gene are MGHRA and YSYEKL. V was trimmed by 5 bases and J by 4 bases, leaving 10 bases between them. CDR3 residues: CASSGYRSDTQYF. In DNA, the CDR3 is TGCGCCAGCAGCGGATACAGGTCAGATACGCAGTATTTT.

The chain joins TRBV5-6 to TRBJ2-7; D not certain. From germline, CDR1 is SGHDT and CDR2 YYEEEE. This CDR3 contains 14 residues. The V gene lost 0 bases and the J gene lost 3 bases, with 10 bases spanning the gap. The CDR3 spells CASSLGALVYEQYF. CDR3 DNA: TGTGCCAGCAGCTTGGGCGCCCTAGTCTACGAGCAGTACTTC.

The chain employs TRBV6-5 and TRBJ1-2, with D tentatively TRBD1 (6 bases). This CDR3 contains 15 residues. Germline V gene sequence: CDR1 MNHEY, CDR2 SVGAGI. Trimming removed 0 bases from V and 7 bases from J, with 15 bases in between. The CDR3 nucleotides read TGTGCCAGCAGTTACTCCCAGGGGCCGCAACTTGGCTACACCTTC. Its translation: CASSYSQGPQLGYTF.

This clone was recorded a few times. The chain combines TRBV28 with TRBJ2-7; 12 nucleotides match TRBD2. The CDR3 spans 14 residues. The germline CDR1 and CDR2 sequences are MDHEN and SYDVKM. J was trimmed by 4 bases and V by 4 bases; bases with no gene match: 2. This CDR3 reads CASSSSGREYEQYF. The CDR3 bases are TGTGCCAGCAGTTCTAGCGGGAGGGAATACGAGCAGTACTTC.

This rearrangement joins TRBV5-1 to TRBJ2-3, with 10 bases matching TRBD2. CDR3 length: 21 amino acids. Germline V gives CDR1 SGHRS, CDR2 YFSETQ. V was pared by 0 bases and J by 2 bases, with 18 bases of the junction left unmatched. CDR3: CASSLAVTSGTYQPPTDTQYF. As DNA, the CDR3 is TGCGCCAGCAGCTTGGCCGTAACTAGCGGGACCTATCAGCCCCCCACAGATACGCAGTATTTT. The full variable domain, rest sourced from reference TRBV5-1 and TRBJ2-3, is KAGVTQTPRYLIKTRGQQVTLSCSPISGHRSVSWYQQTPGQGLQFLFEYFSETQRNKGNFPGRFSGRQFSNSRSEMNVSTLELGDSALYLCASSLAVTSGTYQPPTDTQYFGPGTRLTVL.

V usage is TRBV28 and J usage is TRBJ2-7, with D possibly being TRBD2 (7 bases). CDR1 and CDR2 (germline): MDHEN, SYDVKM. Trimming removed 4 bases at V and 1 base at J, with 20 bases between. The CDR3 consists of 17 residues. CDR3 region: CASSSILRGGGSYEQYF. The CDR3 DNA reads as TGTGCCAGCAGTTCCATACTTAGGGGAGGGGGGTCCTACGAGCAGTACTTC. The complete variable domain, with remaining parts taken from reference TRBV28 and TRBJ2-7, reads DVKVTQSSRYLVKRTGEKVFLECVQDMDHENMFWYRQDPGLGLRLIYFSYDVKMKEKGDIPEGYSVSREKKERFSLILESASTNQTSMYLCASSSILRGGGSYEQYFGPGTRLTVT.